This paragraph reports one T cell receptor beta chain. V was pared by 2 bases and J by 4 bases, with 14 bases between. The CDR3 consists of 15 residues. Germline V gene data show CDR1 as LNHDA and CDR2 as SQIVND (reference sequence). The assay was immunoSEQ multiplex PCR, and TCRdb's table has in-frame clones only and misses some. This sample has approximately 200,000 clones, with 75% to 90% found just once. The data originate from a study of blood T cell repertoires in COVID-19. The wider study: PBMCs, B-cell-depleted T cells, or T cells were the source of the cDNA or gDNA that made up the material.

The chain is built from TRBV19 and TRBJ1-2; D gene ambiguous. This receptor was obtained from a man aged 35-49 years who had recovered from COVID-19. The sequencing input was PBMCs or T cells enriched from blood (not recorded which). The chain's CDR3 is CASSINTDGSYGYTF. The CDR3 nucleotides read TGTGCCAGTAGTATAAATACTGACGGGAGCTATGGCTACACCTTC.